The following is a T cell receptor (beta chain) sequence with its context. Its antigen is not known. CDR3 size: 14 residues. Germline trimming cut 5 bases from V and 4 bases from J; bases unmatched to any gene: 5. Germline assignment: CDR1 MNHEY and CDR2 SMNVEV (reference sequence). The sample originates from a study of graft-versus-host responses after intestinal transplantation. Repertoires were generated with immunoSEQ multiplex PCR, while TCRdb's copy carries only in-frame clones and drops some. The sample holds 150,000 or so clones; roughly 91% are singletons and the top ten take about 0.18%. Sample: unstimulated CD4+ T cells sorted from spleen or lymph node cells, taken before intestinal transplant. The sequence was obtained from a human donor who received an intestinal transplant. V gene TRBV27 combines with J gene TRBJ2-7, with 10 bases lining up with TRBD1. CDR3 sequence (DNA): TGTGCCAGCAGTCTCCGGGACAGGGGATACGAGCAGTACTTC. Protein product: CASSLRDRGYEQYF.